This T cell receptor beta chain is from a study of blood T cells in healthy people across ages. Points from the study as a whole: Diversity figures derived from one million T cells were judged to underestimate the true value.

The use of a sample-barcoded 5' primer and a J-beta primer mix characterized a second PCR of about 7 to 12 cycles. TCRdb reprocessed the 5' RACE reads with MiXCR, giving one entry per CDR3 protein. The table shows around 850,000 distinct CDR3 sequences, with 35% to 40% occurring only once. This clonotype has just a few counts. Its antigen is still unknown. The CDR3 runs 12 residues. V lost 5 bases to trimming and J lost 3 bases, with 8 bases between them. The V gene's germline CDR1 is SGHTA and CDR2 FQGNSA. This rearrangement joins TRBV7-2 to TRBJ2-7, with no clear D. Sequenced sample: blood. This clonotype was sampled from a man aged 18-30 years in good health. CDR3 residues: CASSQANYEQYF. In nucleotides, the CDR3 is TGTGCCAGCAGCCAGGCGAACTACGAGCAGTACTTC.